One sample yielded the 17 T cell receptor beta chains listed below, sequenced in a study of blood T cell repertoires in COVID-19. Profiling relied on immunoSEQ multiplex PCR, and the TCRdb table lists in-frame clones only, not all of them. The table records 60,000 or so clones, 60% to 85% of them present only once. The sequenced material came from peripheral blood. These receptors were obtained from a man in his sixties with acute or convalescent COVID-19.

This clone has only one observation. The J gene is TRBJ1-4, the V gene TRBV2, with TRBD1 identical over 9 bases. The trim removed 5 bases at V and 7 bases at J, leaving 5 bases unmatched. This CDR3 spans 14 amino acids. Germline values: CDR1 SNHLY, CDR2 FYNNEI. The CDR3 loop reads CASSTTGGGEKLFF. DNA of the CDR3: TGTGCCAGCAGTACAACAGGGGGCGGTGAAAAACTGTTTTTT.

A few counts support this clone. The chain employs TRBV19 and TRBJ1-1; a weak D match, TRBD1 (6 bases). Trimming cost V 6 bases and J 8 bases, with 25 bases left between them. The CDR3 sequence is 16 residues long. Germline CDR1 and CDR2: LNHDA and SQIVND (reference sequence). As DNA, the CDR3 is TGTGCCAGTAGCCTGGGGGCAGGGCGCCAAAAGGTAGAAGCTTTCTTT. This translates into CASSLGAGRQKVEAFF.

The chain combines TRBV7-6 with TRBJ1-1; D gene uncertain. V lost 5 bases to trimming and J lost 0 bases, with 13 bases between them. This CDR3 spans 15 amino acids. The germline CDR1 and CDR2 sequences are SGHVS and FNYEAQ. This CDR3 reads CASSLTQVLNTEAFF. The CDR3, as DNA: TGTGCCAGCAGCCTAACTCAGGTATTGAACACTGAAGCTTTCTTT.

V is TRBV4-2 and J is TRBJ1-4; TRBD1 aligns across 7 bases. The CDR3 sequence is 18 residues long. Germline V lookup: CDR1 LGHNA, CDR2 YNFKEQ. V dropped 0 bases and J dropped 1; count of bases not matched to a gene: 8. The DNA of the CDR3 is TGTGCCAGCAGCCAAGAACTGGGGACAGCCAGAACTAATGAAAAACTGTTTTTT. It codes for CASSQELGTARTNEKLFF.

This clone has just one count. The chain combines TRBV9 with TRBJ1-2; tentative D call: TRBD1 (6 bases). Trimming stripped 4 bases from V and 4 bases from J, with 11 bases between. Germline V gene lookup returns CDR1 SGDLS and CDR2 YYNGEE. The CDR3 runs to 13 residues. CDR3 nucleotides: TGTGCCAGCAGCCTGGGCAGGGGCTATGGCTACACCTTC. Translation: CASSLGRGYGYTF. The complete variable domain, with remaining parts taken from reference TRBV9 and TRBJ1-2, reads DSGVTQTPKHLITATGQRVTLRCSPRSGDLSVYWYQQSLDQGLQFLIQYYNGEERAKGNILERFSAQQFPDLHSELNLSSLELGDSALYFCASSLGRGYGYTFGSGTRLTVV.

This sequence joins TRBV27 and TRBJ1-6, with 8 bases that match TRBD1. V was clipped by 4 bases and J by 10 bases; unmatched bases: 9. Germline V CDR1 and CDR2: MNHEY, SMNVEV (reference sequence). The CDR3 is made up of 15 amino acids. The CDR3 here is CASSSRQGPASPLHF. The DNA of the CDR3 is TGTGCCAGCAGTTCCCGACAGGGGCCTGCCTCACCCCTCCACTTT.

The chain couples TRBV27 to TRBJ1-4; 11 bases match TRBD1. The junction had 2 bases not matched to a gene; V was cut back by 6 bases and J by 8 bases. CDR3 size: 13 residues. Germline V gene sequence: CDR1 MNHEY, CDR2 SMNVEV (reference sequence). The CDR3 loop is CASRGQGEEKLFF. The CDR3 DNA sequence: TGTGCCAGCAGGGGACAGGGGGAGGAAAAACTGTTTTTT.

Of note for this clone: The sample holds other DNA sequences that translate to the same CDR3. The chain links TRBV5-1 to TRBJ2-3, with 11 bases fitting TRBD2. The CDR3 covers 16 residues. V was clipped by 4 bases and J by 0 bases; unmatched bases: 4. Germline CDR1 reads SGHRS; CDR2 reads YFSETQ. The CDR3 reads CASSLGLAESTDTQYF. The CDR3 DNA follows: TGCGCCAGCAGCCTGGGACTAGCGGAAAGCACAGATACGCAGTATTTT.

The genes are TRBV12-5 and TRBJ1-5, with 7 bases identical to TRBD1. The CDR3 loop spans 14 amino acids. In germline, CDR1 is LGHNT, CDR2 FRNRAP. Losses at the gene ends were 2 bases for V and 2 bases for J; bases not matched to a gene: 0. CDR3 in amino acids: CASGLTGGNQPQHF. The CDR3 nucleotides are TGTGCTAGTGGTTTGACAGGGGGCAATCAGCCCCAGCATTTT.

This clone has just a few counts. This chain joins TRBV11-2 and TRBJ1-2, with TRBD1 matching 7 bases. Germline trimming cut 0 bases from V and 2 bases from J; bases unmatched to any gene: 6. The CDR3 has 16 residues. Germline V gene sequence: CDR1 SGHAT, CDR2 FQNNGV. In DNA, the CDR3 is TGTGCCAGCAGCTTAGATCAGGAACAGGGGAACTATGGCTACACCTTC. Amino acids: CASSLDQEQGNYGYTF.

V is TRBV7-9 and J is TRBJ2-1; D is perhaps TRBD2 (7 bases). Germline values: CDR1 SEHNR, CDR2 FQNEAQ (reference sequence). V lost 4 bases to trimming and J lost 0 bases, with 13 bases between them. The CDR3 is made up of 16 amino acids. The CDR3 DNA sequence: TGTGCCAGCAGCTCCGGGGGGCCGAGCTCCTACAATGAGCAGTTCTTC. It is translated as CASSSGGPSSYNEQFF.

The CDR3 DNA sequence: TGTGCCAGCAGGGAGGGGACAGGGGCCGGAGTCTCACCCCTCCACTTT. The encoded protein is CASREGTGAGVSPLHF. The chain has TRBV21-1 and TRBJ1-6; TRBD1, the D gene given by the table, was not confirmed from the DNA. TRBV21-1 has pseudogene status. This CDR3 contains 16 residues.

This clone was found a few times. The genes are TRBV5-5 and TRBJ1-2, with 9 bases lining up with TRBD1. From germline, CDR1 is SGHKS and CDR2 YYEKEE (reference sequence). The CDR3 consists of 15 residues. V gave up 4 bases and J gave up 8 bases; unmatched junction bases: 12. CDR3 protein: CASSPRTGALDGYTF. In DNA, the CDR3 is TGTGCCAGCAGCCCGCGGACAGGGGCCCTTGACGGCTACACCTTC. The full variable domain, rest sourced from reference TRBV5-5 and TRBJ1-2, is DAGVTQSPTHLIKTRGQQVTLRCSPISGHKSVSWYQQVLGQGPQFIFQYYEKEERGRGNFPDRFSARQFPNYSSELNVNALLLGDSALYLCASSPRTGALDGYTFGSGTRLTVV.

The V call is TRBV7-3, the J call TRBJ2-6, with D possibly matching TRBD1 (5 bases). V dropped 5 bases and J dropped 0 bases, with 23 bases sitting between them. This CDR3 spans 20 amino acids. CDR1 is SGHTA, CDR2 FQGTGA, per germline. The CDR3 sequence is CASSPTAGQGLFSGANVLTF. The CDR3 nucleotides read TGTGCCAGCAGCCCCACGGCCGGGCAGGGCTTATTCTCTGGGGCCAACGTCCTGACTTTC.

The genes are TRBV6-5 and TRBJ2-7; 9 bases line up with TRBD2. The CDR3 loop spans 14 amino acids. V was clipped by 6 bases and J by 1 base; unmatched bases: 4. Germline V gene data show CDR1 as MNHEY and CDR2 as SVGAGI. For the CDR3, the DNA is TGTGCCAGCAGAGCGGGGGGCCTTTCCTACGAGCAGTACTTC. Its protein is CASRAGGLSYEQYF.

The CDR3 DNA sequence: TGTGCCAGCAGCGTAGCCGCTGGAGCGGGGAGCTACGAGCAGTACTTC. Its translation is CASSVAAGAGSYEQYF. The chain links TRBV9 to TRBJ2-7; TRBD2 aligns across 7 bases. Germline CDR1 SGDLS, CDR2 YYNGEE. Unmatched junction bases numbered 9, after V lost 0 bases and J lost 3 bases. The CDR3 length is 16 residues.

The V call is TRBV29-1, the J call TRBJ1-1, with D possibly matching TRBD1 (5 bases). The germline V gene encodes CDR1 SQVTM and CDR2 ANQGSEA. The V and J ends lost 1 base and 3 bases respectively, with 15 bases between them. This CDR3 is built from 15 residues. CDR3 bases: TGCAGCGTTGAAGGGACATGGTTCCCGGACACTGAAGCTTTCTTT. Translating gives CSVEGTWFPDTEAFF.